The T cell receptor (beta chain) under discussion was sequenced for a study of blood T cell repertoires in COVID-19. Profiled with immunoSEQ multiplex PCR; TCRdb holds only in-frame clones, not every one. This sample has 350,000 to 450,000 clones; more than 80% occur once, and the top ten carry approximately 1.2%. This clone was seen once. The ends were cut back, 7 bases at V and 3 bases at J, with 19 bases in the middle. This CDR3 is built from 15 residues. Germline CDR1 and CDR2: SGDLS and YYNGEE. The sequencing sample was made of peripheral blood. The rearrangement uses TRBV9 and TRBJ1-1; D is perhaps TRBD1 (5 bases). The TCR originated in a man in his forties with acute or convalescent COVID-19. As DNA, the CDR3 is TGTGCCAGCGGTCGCCTCCCGACAGACGACACTGAAGCTTTCTTT. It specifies CASGRLPTDDTEAFF.